This T cell receptor (beta chain) appears in the sequencing data of a study of CD8 T cells in ankylosing spondylitis. MiXCR, applied by TCRdb to the 5' RACE reads, yields one record per CDR3 protein. The sample holds roughly 230,000 distinct CDR3 sequences, about 20% seen once. Study outcomes and limitations: Reportedly, disease-linked clones are significantly enriched in ankylosing spondylitis patients' matched synovial fluid. Blood of patients with ankylosing spondylitis appeared to be characterized by a TCR beta motif of eight or nine highly homologous variants.

After removal of 3 bases from V and 6 bases from J, the junction contained 4 bases not matched to a gene. Germline CDR1 and CDR2: MDHEN and SYDVKM. The CDR3 is 13 residues long. As concerns this clonotype: Antigen: not known.

The sequenced material came from blood, either unsorted or a sorted T cell fraction (not recorded which). This clonotype was obtained from a male donor with ankylosing spondylitis or in good health (not recorded which). The chain recombines TRBV28 with TRBJ1-2; 7 bases match TRBD1. The CDR3 coding sequence is TGTGCCAGCAGTTTCAGGGGGACGGATGGCTACACCTTC. It specifies CASSFRGTDGYTF.